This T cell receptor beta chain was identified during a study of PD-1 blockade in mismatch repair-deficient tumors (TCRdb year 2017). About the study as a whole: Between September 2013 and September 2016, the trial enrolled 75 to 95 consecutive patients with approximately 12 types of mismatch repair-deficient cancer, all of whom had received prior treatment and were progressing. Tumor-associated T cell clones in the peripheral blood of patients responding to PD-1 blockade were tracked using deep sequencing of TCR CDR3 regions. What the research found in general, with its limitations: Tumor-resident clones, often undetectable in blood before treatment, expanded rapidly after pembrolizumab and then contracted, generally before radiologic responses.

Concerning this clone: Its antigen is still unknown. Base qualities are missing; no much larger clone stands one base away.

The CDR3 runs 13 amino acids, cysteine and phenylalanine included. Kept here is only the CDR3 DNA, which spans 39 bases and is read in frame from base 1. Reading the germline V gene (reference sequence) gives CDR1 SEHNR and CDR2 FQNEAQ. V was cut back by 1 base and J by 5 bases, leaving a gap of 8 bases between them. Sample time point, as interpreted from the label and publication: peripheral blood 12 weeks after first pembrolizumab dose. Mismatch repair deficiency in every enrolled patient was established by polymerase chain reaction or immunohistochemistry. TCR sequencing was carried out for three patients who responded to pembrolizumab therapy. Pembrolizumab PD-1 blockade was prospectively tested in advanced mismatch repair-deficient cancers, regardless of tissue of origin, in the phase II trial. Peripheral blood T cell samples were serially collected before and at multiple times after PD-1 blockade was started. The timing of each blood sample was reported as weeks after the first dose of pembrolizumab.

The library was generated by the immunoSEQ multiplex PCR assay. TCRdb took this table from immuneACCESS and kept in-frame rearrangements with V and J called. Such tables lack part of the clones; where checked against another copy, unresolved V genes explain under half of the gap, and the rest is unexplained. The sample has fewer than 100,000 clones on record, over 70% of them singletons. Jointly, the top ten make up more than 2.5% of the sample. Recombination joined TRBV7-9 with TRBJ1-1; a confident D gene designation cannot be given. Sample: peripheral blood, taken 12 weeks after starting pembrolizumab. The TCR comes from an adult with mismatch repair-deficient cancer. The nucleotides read TGTGCCAGCAGCTTAGAAGGGCGGACTGAAGCTTTCTTT. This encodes CASSLEGRTEAFF. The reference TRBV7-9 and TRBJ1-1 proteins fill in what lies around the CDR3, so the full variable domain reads DTGVSQNPRHKITKRGQNVTFRCDPISEHNRLYWYRQTLGQGPEFLTYFQNEAQLEKSRLLSDRFSAERPKGSFSTLEIQRTEQGDSAMYLCASSLEGRTEAFFGQGTRLTVV.